The 13 T cell receptor beta chains given below trace back to one sample, sequenced in a study of blood T cell repertoires in COVID-19. The table came from immunoSEQ multiplex PCR; TCRdb's copy has only in-frame clones and leaves some out. This table has 200,000 to 250,000 clones, 80% appearing once. Sequenced material: peripheral blood. The receptor set was obtained from a woman in her 70s with acute or convalescent COVID-19.

The chain couples TRBV27 to TRBJ2-3; 8 bases line up with TRBD2. Germline V gives CDR1 MNHEY, CDR2 SMNVEV (reference sequence). The length of the CDR3 is 16 residues. V lost 3 bases, J lost 1 base, and 6 bases stayed unmatched. The CDR3 region has the DNA TGTGCCAGCAGTTTGGTCAGCGGGGGTGGCACAGATACGCAGTATTTT. Its translation is CASSLVSGGGTDTQYF.

The chain links TRBV7-7 to TRBJ2-1, with no clear D. The CDR3 is 12 residues long. Trimming removed 2 bases from V and 8 bases from J, with 7 bases in between. Per the germline V gene, CDR1 is SSHAT and CDR2 is FNYEAQ (reference sequence). DNA for the CDR3: TGTGCCAGCAGCTTAATGGCCGATGAGCAGTTCTTC. Encoded protein: CASSLMADEQFF.

In its sample, this clone was seen a few times. The chain uses TRBV3-1 (or the pseudogene TRBV3-2) and TRBJ2-3; D might be TRBD2 (5 bases). The ends were cut back, 0 bases at V and 7 bases at J, with 14 bases in the middle. Germline CDR1 LGHDT, CDR2 YNNKEL (reference sequence). This CDR3 spans 15 amino acids. The DNA for the CDR3 is TGTGCCAGCAGCCAAGATTTTCTAGCTAGGCATACGCAGTATTTT. Residues: CASSQDFLARHTQYF.

This clone was counted only a few times. The chain is built from TRBV10-1 and TRBJ1-3; weak D call: TRBD1 (5 bases). The CDR3 spans 14 residues. The germline V gene has CDR1 WNHNN and CDR2 SYGVQD (reference sequence). Trimming cost V 9 bases and J 2 bases, with 14 bases left between them. The CDR3 is CASLFRGTGNTIYF. The CDR3 nucleotides are TGCGCCAGTCTTTTTAGGGGAACTGGAAACACCATATATTTT.

This rearrangement joins TRBV5-4 to TRBJ2-6; TRBD1 aligns across 8 bases. Germline V gene lookup returns CDR1 SGHNT and CDR2 YYREEE (reference sequence). The CDR3 length is 16 residues. V was pared by 2 bases and J by 1 base, with 2 bases of the junction left unmatched. The CDR3 coding sequence is TGTGCCAGCAGCTTACGACAGGGGTCTGGGGCCAACGTCCTGACTTTC. Protein product: CASSLRQGSGANVLTF.

The chain has TRBV6-5 and TRBJ2-3; weak D call: TRBD1 (5 bases). The CDR3 is 15 residues long. Trimming stripped 0 bases from V and 3 bases from J, with 10 bases between. The germline V gene encodes CDR1 MNHEY and CDR2 SVGAGI. In DNA, the CDR3 is TGTGCCAGCAGTTACTCAGGCAGGGTGACAGATACGCAGTATTTT. It encodes CASSYSGRVTDTQYF.

The chain carries TRBV27 and TRBJ1-4; TRBD1 aligns across 9 bases. The germline gives CDR1 MNHEY, CDR2 SMNVEV (reference sequence). The CDR3 runs 17 residues. Trimming at V came to 1 base and at J to 8 bases, leaving 11 bases not matched to a gene. The CDR3 is CASSLWGPGTGLEKLFF. The CDR3 DNA is TGTGCCAGCAGTTTATGGGGGCCCGGGACAGGGCTGGAAAAACTGTTTTTT.

This chain uses TRBV7-8 with TRBJ2-1; 14 positions match TRBD2. The V and J ends lost 4 bases and 9 bases, in that order; junction bases with no gene match: 5. CDR1 and CDR2 from the germline V gene are SGHVS and FQNEAQ. The CDR3 length is 15 residues. The CDR3 loop reads CASSSTSGGAGEQFF. In DNA, the CDR3 is TGTGCCAGCAGCTCGACTAGCGGGGGGGCGGGTGAGCAGTTCTTC.

The chain joins TRBV7-8 to TRBJ2-3; no clear D. V was trimmed by 1 base and J by 0 bases, leaving 11 bases between them. CDR1 is SGHVS, CDR2 FQNEAQ, per germline. The CDR3 length is 16 residues. This chain's CDR3 is CASSLGAPRSTDTQYF. CDR3 DNA: TGTGCCAGCAGCTTAGGGGCCCCAAGGAGCACAGATACGCAGTATTTT.

The rearrangement links TRBV5-1 to TRBJ1-4; D might be TRBD1 (5 bases). This CDR3 comprises 15 residues. The germline V gene has CDR1 SGHRS and CDR2 YFSETQ. V was pared by 0 bases and J by 0 bases, with 6 bases between. In nucleotides, the CDR3 is TGCGCCAGCAGCTTGGCGACAGCAACTAATGAAAAACTGTTTTTT. Its translation is CASSLATATNEKLFF.

V usage is TRBV4-3 and J usage is TRBJ2-2; TRBD2 matches at 8 bases. The CDR3 has 15 amino acids. The trim removed 4 bases at V and 6 bases at J, leaving 7 bases unmatched. Germline CDR1 LGHNA, CDR2 YSLEER. The CDR3 coding sequence is TGCGCCAGCAGCCCATGGGCTAGCGGGTCCGGGGAGCTGTTTTTT. Its translation: CASSPWASGSGELFF.

This clone turned up a few times. V usage is TRBV6-5 and J usage is TRBJ2-3; no clear D gene. Per germline, CDR1 MNHEY and CDR2 SVGAGI. The CDR3 is 13 residues long. V was clipped by 6 bases and J by 2 bases, with 9 bases between them. CDR3 DNA sequence: TGTGCCAGCAGCTTACAATTCACAGATACGCAGTATTTT. Translated: CASSLQFTDTQYF.

As for this clone: Other nucleotide sequences in the sample specify the same CDR3. The chain is built from TRBV4-1 and TRBJ1-2; TRBD1 matches 8 bases. V was pared by 1 base and J by 2 bases, with 0 bases of the junction left unmatched. This CDR3 region has 14 residues. Germline CDR1 reads MGHRA; CDR2 reads YSYEKL. CDR3 amino acids: CASSQGTGNYGYTF. The CDR3 DNA follows: TGCGCCAGCAGCCAAGGGACAGGGAACTATGGCTACACCTTC.